These T cell receptor beta chains were read from a single sample in a study of response to subunit inactivated influenza vaccine. Each CDR3 protein gets one entry after TCRdb re-called the RT-PCR reads with MiXCR. The data show roughly 190,000 distinct CDR3 sequences, with over 9.5% seen just once and approximately 30% held by the top ten. These same data were also listed under a study on T cells expressing NK-cell markers.

The starting material was CD8+ T cells sorted from PBMCs, obtained about 13 days after vaccination. Receptors originate from a man aged 45-65 years who received an inactivated influenza vaccine. Each CDR3 is given with its conserved first and last residue. D genes are given only for firm matches. Clone size, where shown, is once, few, many, or a class for clones that have expanded.

j_gene	v_gene	abundance	d_gene	CDR3aa	CDR3nt
TRBJ2-1	TRBV11-2	.	.	CASSLEPTLYYNEQFF	TGTGCCAGCAGCTTAGAGCCCACGTTGTACTACAATGAGCAGTTCTTC
TRBJ2-1	TRBV7-7	.	TRBD2	CASSPGLADNEQFF	TGTGCTAGCAGCCCGGGACTAGCGGACAATGAGCAGTTCTTC
TRBJ2-3	TRBV7-9	.	.	CASSSRPGGNTVAQYF	TGTGCCAGCAGCTCACGACCCGGGGGTAACACGGTTGCGCAGTATTTT
TRBJ2-7	TRBV7-6	.	.	CASSLGQGMGYEQYF	TGTGCCAGCAGCTTAGGTCAGGGGATGGGCTACGAGCAGTACTTC
TRBJ1-5	TRBV28	few	TRBD1	CASSFPSRTHGQGDQPQHF	TGTGCCAGCAGTTTTCCGAGTAGAACCCACGGACAGGGGGATCAGCCCCAGCATTTT
TRBJ2-1	TRBV29-1	few	.	CSVEGRAYYNEQFF	TGCAGCGTTGAAGGGAGGGCCTACTACAATGAGCAGTTCTTC
TRBJ2-1	TRBV7-9	.	.	CASSFEDYNEQFF	TGTGCCAGCAGCTTCGAGGATTACAATGAGCAGTTCTTC
TRBJ2-2	TRBV5-1	few	.	CASSLVVDTGELFF	TGCGCCAGCAGCTTGGTTGTCGACACCGGGGAGCTGTTTTTT
TRBJ2-1	TRBV20-1	.	.	CCARGEDRGSSYNEQFF	TGCTGCGCTAGAGGAGAGGACCGGGGGAGCTCCTACAATGAGCAGTTCTTC
TRBJ1-2	TRBV19	.	.	CASSIGQGGSYGYTF	TGTGCCAGTAGTATCGGGCAGGGTGGGTCCTATGGCTACACCTTC
TRBJ1-2	TRBV2	.	TRBD1	CASSEAQDRITYGYTF	TGTGCCAGCAGTGAAGCGCAGGACAGGATCACCTATGGCTACACCTTC
TRBJ2-2	TRBV4-3	many	.	CASSQDQWVPGELFF	TGCGCCAGCAGCCAAGATCAGTGGGTCCCCGGGGAGCTGTTTTTT
TRBJ2-1	TRBV29-1	.	.	CSVVLGSEQFF	TGCAGCGTTGTTTTGGGGAGTGAGCAGTTCTTC
TRBJ1-2	TRBV2	few	.	CASSGLTTTVVYGYTF	TGTGCCAGCAGTGGTCTCACCACCACCGTCGTTTATGGCTACACCTTC
TRBJ2-3	TRBV20-1	.	.	CSASKNPSRNTDTQYF	TGCAGTGCTAGTAAGAACCCTAGCAGGAACACAGATACGCAGTATTTT
TRBJ2-5	TRBV20-1	.	.	CSARGPGHQETQYF	TGCAGTGCTAGAGGTCCGGGACACCAAGAGACCCAGTACTTC
TRBJ2-3	TRBV28	.	TRBD2	CASSFETSGRGTDTQYF	TGTGCCAGCAGTTTCGAGACTAGCGGGAGGGGTACAGATACGCAGTATTTT
TRBJ2-5	TRBV6-1	few	TRBD2	CASSLDGGDQETQYF	TGTGCCAGCAGCTTGGACGGGGGGGACCAAGAGACCCAGTACTTC
TRBJ1-1	TRBV6-2/TRBV6-3	once	TRBD1	CASSWDTGGGNTEAFF	TGTGCCAGCAGTTGGGATACAGGGGGCGGAAACACTGAAGCTTTCTTT
TRBJ2-3	TRBV29-1	.	.	CSVEDRIGRRTDTQYF	TGCAGCGTTGAAGATCGTATAGGGCGACGCACAGATACGCAGTATTTT
TRBJ2-7	TRBV5-1	.	TRBD2	CASSPSGGSVNEQYF	TGCGCCAGCAGCCCCAGCGGGGGTAGCGTGAACGAGCAGTACTTC
TRBJ1-5	TRBV12-3/TRBV12-4	few	.	CASSLGTENQPQHF	TGTGCCAGCAGTTTGGGCACAGAAAATCAGCCCCAGCATTTT
TRBJ1-5	TRBV28	many	.	CASSFVEGWVNQPQHF	TGTGCCAGCAGTTTTGTCGAGGGGTGGGTCAATCAGCCCCAGCATTTT
TRBJ2-1	TRBV7-9	few	TRBD2	CASDAGGERGYNEQFF	TGTGCCAGCGACGCGGGGGGGGAGCGGGGATACAATGAGCAGTTCTTC
TRBJ2-5	TRBV7-9	.	.	CASSSWLEKETQYF	TGTGCCAGCAGCTCCTGGCTGGAGAAAGAGACCCAGTACTTC
TRBJ2-7	TRBV11-2	many	.	CATRRASYEQYF	TGTGCCACCCGCCGGGCTTCCTACGAGCAGTACTTC
TRBJ2-2	TRBV6-2/TRBV6-3	.	TRBD1	CASSYSRTGPPGELFF	TGTGCCAGCAGTTACTCGCGGACAGGGCCCCCCGGGGAGCTGTTTTTT
TRBJ2-3	TRBV7-9	.	TRBD2	CASSPRTSGGADTQYF	TGTGCCAGCAGCCCCCGGACTAGCGGGGGGGCGGATACGCAGTATTTT
TRBJ2-2	TRBV7-9	many	.	CASSLDSNTGELFF	TGTGCCAGCAGCTTAGACTCGAACACCGGGGAGCTGTTTTTT
TRBJ1-3	TRBV10-3	few	.	CAIRIGTEAGNTIYF	TGTGCCATCAGGATAGGGACTGAAGCTGGAAACACCATATATTTT
TRBJ1-5	TRBV6-2/TRBV6-3	many	.	CASSYPPGSQPQHF	TGTGCCAGCAGTTACCCCCCGGGCTCACAGCCCCAGCATTTT
TRBJ2-3	TRBV4-2	.	.	CASSQLPSGMDTQYF	TGTGCCAGCAGCCAACTCCCCTCTGGAATGGATACGCAGTATTTT
TRBJ1-1	TRBV5-1	many	TRBD1	CASSFEGANTEAFF	TGCGCCAGCAGCTTTGAGGGGGCTAACACTGAAGCTTTCTTT
TRBJ1-2	TRBV5-6	many	.	CASSLGTSGYTF	TGTGCCAGCAGTTTAGGAACTAGTGGCTACACCTTC
TRBJ2-1	TRBV7-9	.	.	CASSHRSQGFEQFF	TGTGCCAGCAGCCATCGGTCTCAGGGCTTTGAGCAGTTCTTC
TRBJ2-5	TRBV28	.	TRBD1	CASSRTGGVQETQYF	TGTGCCAGCAGCAGGACAGGGGGGGTCCAAGAGACCCAGTACTTC
TRBJ1-1	TRBV4-1	many	.	CASSQVSGNTEAFF	TGCGCCAGCAGCCAAGTATCAGGGAACACTGAAGCTTTCTTT
TRBJ1-2	TRBV20-1	few	.	CSASYPGTIKYTF	TGCAGTGCTAGTTACCCCGGGACCATCAAATACACCTTC
TRBJ2-1	TRBV6-5	few	.	CASSYSPGWDEQFF	TGTGCCAGCAGTTACTCGCCGGGGTGGGATGAGCAGTTCTTC
TRBJ2-7	TRBV19	few	.	CASSIRTPYEQYF	TGTGCCAGTAGTATAAGGACCCCCTACGAGCAGTACTTC
TRBJ2-1	TRBV18	.	TRBD1	CASSLTGQGINNEQFF	TGTGCCAGCTCACTAACGGGACAGGGGATTAACAATGAGCAGTTCTTC
TRBJ2-1	TRBV29-1	many	.	CSVEQRGYEQFF	TGCAGCGTTGAGCAACGGGGGTATGAGCAGTTCTTC
TRBJ2-7	TRBV5-6	few	TRBD1	CASSLPGTGVREQYF	TGTGCCAGCAGCCTCCCCGGGACAGGGGTTCGGGAGCAGTACTTC
TRBJ2-5	TRBV11-3	many	.	CASSLGLGTHVQETQYF	TGTGCCAGCAGCTTAGGTCTCGGGACACACGTCCAAGAGACCCAGTACTTC